This T cell receptor beta chain was observed in a study of Graves' ophthalmopathy and Graves' hyperthyroidism. General study results and limits: Discrimination between ophthalmopathy and stable hyperthyroidism by a 13-signature model showed nearly 90% sensitivity and 70% to 82% specificity.

Amplifying from RNA transcripts, the study obtained TCR beta CDR3 regions. Second-round multiplex PCR followed a first-round RT-PCR using HTBI primers. TCRdb redid the calling of the multiplex PCR reads with MiXCR, one entry per CDR3 protein. The sample yields more than 1,000,000 distinct CDR3 sequences, less than 45% seen once. This clonotype has just one count. Antigen specificity is unknown. This sequence may be a read error, since a much larger clone differs from it by one base. This CDR3 is built from 14 residues. CDR1 and CDR2 (germline): SNHLY, FYNNEI. The rearrangement joins TRBV2 to TRBJ2-7, with 8 bases aligning to TRBD2. The receptor comes from an adult man with Graves' hyperthyroidism. Source material: peripheral blood or thyroid tissue (not recorded which). CDR3 residues: CAGRISGAFYEQYF. The CDR3, as DNA: TGTGCCGGCAGAATTAGCGGGGCATTCTACGAGCAGTACTTC.